The clone carrying this TCR beta chain was recorded only once. This sample was included in a study of blood T cell repertoires in COVID-19. On the study more broadly: Sample material is recorded as cDNA or gDNA derived from T cells, B-cell-depleted T cells, or PBMCs.

The Seattle patients, enrolled during active infection, were followed longitudinally. Assay: immunoSEQ multiplex PCR; the TCRdb copy retains only in-frame clones and omits some. The repertoire includes 200,000 to 250,000 clones, 82% of them detected once, and over 4% sits in the top ten. CDR3 size: 16 residues. Trimming took off 5 bases at V and 1 base at J, with 18 bases between the two ends. Germline CDR1 is SGHAT and CDR2 is FQNNGV. Material for sequencing was peripheral blood. The receptor was isolated from a woman aged 70-85 years with COVID-19, enrolled during active disease. The gene calls are TRBV11-2 and TRBJ2-7; D may be TRBD1 (6 bases). The CDR3 sequence: CASSTPQGRVSYEQYF. In nucleotides, the CDR3 is TGTGCCAGCAGCACTCCACAGGGTAGGGTTTCCTACGAGCAGTACTTC. The entire variable domain, with the rest obtained from reference TRBV11-2 and TRBJ2-7, is as follows: EAGVAQSPRYKIIEKRQSVAFWCNPISGHATLYWYQQILGQGPKLLIQFQNNGVVDDSQLPKDRFSAERLKGVDSTLKIQPAKLEDSAVYLCASSTPQGRVSYEQYFGPGTRLTVT.